This TCR beta chain was profiled in a study of response to subunit inactivated influenza vaccine. Only a few counts were recorded for this clonotype. Its specificity is not known. In germline, CDR1 is SEHNR, CDR2 FQNEAQ (reference sequence). Between the trimmed V and J ends, which lost 3 bases and 2 bases, there was a span of 13 bases. The CDR3 contains 15 residues. TCRdb ran MiXCR on the RT-PCR reads and lists one entry per CDR3 protein. The sample has roughly 190,000 distinct CDR3 sequences; 14% are singletons. Findings and limits, study-wide: Each seasonal influenza vaccination recruits few new T cells, the authors suggested.

The sequence derives from a man aged 50-59 years who received an inactivated influenza vaccine. The V gene is TRBV7-9, the J gene TRBJ2-5; D may be TRBD1 (6 bases). Here the sequenced sample was CD8+ T cells sorted from PBMCs, taken roughly 5 days after vaccination. CDR3 protein: CASSFGDNRQETQYF. The DNA of the CDR3 is TGTGCCAGCAGCTTCGGGGACAACCGACAAGAGACCCAGTACTTC. The full variable domain, with the rest looked up from reference TRBV7-9 and TRBJ2-5, is DTGVSQNPRHKITKRGQNVTFRCDPISEHNRLYWYRQTLGQGPEFLTYFQNEAQLEKSRLLSDRFSAERPKGSFSTLEIQRTEQGDSAMYLCASSFGDNRQETQYFGPGTRLLVL.